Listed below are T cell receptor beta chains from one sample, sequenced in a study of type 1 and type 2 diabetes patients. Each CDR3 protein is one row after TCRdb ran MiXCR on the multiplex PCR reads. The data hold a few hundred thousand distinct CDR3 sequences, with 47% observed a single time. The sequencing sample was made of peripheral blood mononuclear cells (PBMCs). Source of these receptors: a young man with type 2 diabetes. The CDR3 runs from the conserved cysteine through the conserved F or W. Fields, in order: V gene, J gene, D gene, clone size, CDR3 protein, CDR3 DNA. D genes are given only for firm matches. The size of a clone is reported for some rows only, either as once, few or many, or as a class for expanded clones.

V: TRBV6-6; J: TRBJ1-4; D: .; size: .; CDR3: CASNPRGRFEKLFF; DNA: TGTGCCAGCAACCCACGGGGGCGCTTTGAAAAACTGTTTTTT
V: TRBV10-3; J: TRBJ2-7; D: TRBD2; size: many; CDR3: CAIRFGTSGTYEQYF; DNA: TGTGCCATCAGATTCGGGACTAGCGGAACCTACGAGCAGTACTTC
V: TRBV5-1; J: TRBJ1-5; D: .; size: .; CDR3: CASSLMTEYMKPQHF; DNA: TGCGCCAGCAGCTTAATGACAGAATACATGAAGCCCCAGCATTTT
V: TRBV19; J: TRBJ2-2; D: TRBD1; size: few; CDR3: CASSAGTGTTGELFF; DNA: TGTGCCTCGAGCGCCGGGACAGGGACCACCGGGGAGCTGTTTTTT
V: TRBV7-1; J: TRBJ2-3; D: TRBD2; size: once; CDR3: CASSARTSGARAQYF; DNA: TGTGCCAGCAGCGCCCGGACTAGCGGGGCCCGAGCGCAGTATTTT
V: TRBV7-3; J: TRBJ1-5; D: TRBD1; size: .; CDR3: CASSIRTGVGQPQHF; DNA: TGTGCCAGTAGTATTCGGACAGGGGTAGGTCAGCCCCAGCATTTT
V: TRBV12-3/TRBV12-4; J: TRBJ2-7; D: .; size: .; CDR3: CASSLGSVYEQYF; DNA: TGTGCCAGCAGTTTAGGCAGTGTCTACGAGCAGTACTTC
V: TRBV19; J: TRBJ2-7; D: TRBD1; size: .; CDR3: CASSPGQGHYEQYF; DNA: TGTGCCAGTAGCCCGGGACAGGGCCACTACGAGCAGTACTTC
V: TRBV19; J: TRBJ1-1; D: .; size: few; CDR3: CASSIEPGLRVTEAFF; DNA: TGTGCCAGTAGTATAGAACCGGGACTACGAGTCACTGAAGCTTTCTTT
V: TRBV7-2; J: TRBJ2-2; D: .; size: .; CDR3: CASGDRTTGELFF; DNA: TGTGCCAGCGGTGACAGGACCACCGGGGAGCTGTTTTTT
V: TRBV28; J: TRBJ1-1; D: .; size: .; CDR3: CASSSPVNAAEAFF; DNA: TGTGCCAGCAGTTCACCAGTCAACGCGGCTGAAGCTTTCTTT
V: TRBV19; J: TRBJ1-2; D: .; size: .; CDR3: CASSIQPSYGYTF; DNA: TGTGCCAGTAGTATACAACCGAGCTATGGCTACACCTTC
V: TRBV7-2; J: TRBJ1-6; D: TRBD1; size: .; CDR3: CASSFRGPSYNSPLHF; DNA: TGTGCCAGCAGCTTCAGGGGGCCCTCCTATAATTCACCCCTCCACTTT
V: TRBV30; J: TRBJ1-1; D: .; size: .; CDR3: CASIGTEAFF; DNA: TGTGCCAGTATCGGAACTGAAGCTTTCTTT
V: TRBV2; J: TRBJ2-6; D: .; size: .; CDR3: CASSYYVDANSDRSGANVLTF; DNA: TGTGCCAGCAGTTACTACGTAGACGCGAATTCCGACAGGTCTGGGGCCAACGTCCTGACTTTC
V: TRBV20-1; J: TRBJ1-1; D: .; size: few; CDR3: CSASLYMGTEAFF; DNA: TGCAGTGCTAGCCTTTACATGGGAACTGAAGCTTTCTTT
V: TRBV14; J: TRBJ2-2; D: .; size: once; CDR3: CASSQETSVAGELFF; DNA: TGTGCCAGCAGCCAAGAGACTAGTGTGGCCGGGGAGCTGTTTTTT
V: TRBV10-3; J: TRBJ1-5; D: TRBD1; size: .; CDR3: CASSYSKGTGTSNQPQHF; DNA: TGTGCCAGCAGTTACTCGAAAGGGACAGGGACTAGCAATCAGCCCCAGCATTTT
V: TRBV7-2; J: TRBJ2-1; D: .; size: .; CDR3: CASGLAKRLSSYNEQFF; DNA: TGTGCCAGCGGCCTAGCGAAAAGGCTTAGCTCCTACAATGAGCAGTTCTTC
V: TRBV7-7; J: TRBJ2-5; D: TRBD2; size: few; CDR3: CASSPGGGGRALETQYF; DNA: TGTGCCAGCAGCCCCGGGGGGGGCGGGAGGGCCCTGGAGACCCAGTACTTC